Given below is one T cell receptor beta chain in context. Its target is not known. The junction does not match germline at one end; this may be a read error. This sample was taken from a study of T cells in Graves' hyperthyroidism and ophthalmopathy. The CDR3 runs to 11 residues. Regions amplified from RNA transcripts were the TCR beta CDR3 regions. RT-PCR in the first round (using the HTBI primer set) targeted the TCR CDR3. TCRdb re-derived calls from the multiplex PCR reads in MiXCR, one entry per CDR3 protein. Among 350,000 or so distinct CDR3 sequences, 15% to 20% were seen once, and the ten largest hold around 16%. General observations from the study: Peripheral blood also featured most of the thyroid clonotypes expanded above 0.001. Stable hyperthyroidism was told apart from ophthalmopathy by a model built on 13 V-J features.

What was sequenced was blood. The receptor was derived from a woman in her 40s with Graves' ophthalmopathy. The V gene is TRBV12-3 or TRBV12-4, the J gene TRBJ2-7, with D hard to call. The CDR3 sequence is CAISLSHEQSF. The DNA for the CDR3 is TGTGCCATCAGTTTGTCCCACGAGCAGTCCTTC.